This passage covers 8 T cell receptor beta chains from one sample sequenced in a study of T-cell reconstitution after alpha-beta-depleted transplantation in children. A library of TCRbeta sequences, prepared with unique molecular identifiers, was generated. In TCRdb, the PCR reads were re-called with MiXCR into one record per CDR3 protein. Of just under 150,000 distinct CDR3 sequences listed, around 10% are singletons. Sequencing was performed on PBMCs, mostly from graft donor cells, taken 180 days after TCRalphabeta/CD19-depleted stem cell transplant. The receptor source for this set is a female patient aged 2 to 10 who had a stem cell transplant for congenital amegakaryocytic thrombocytopenia, so the T cells may come from the graft donor.

This clonotype was observed at least ten times. The rearrangement links TRBV10-3 to TRBJ2-3; 8 bases match TRBD2. Germline values: CDR1 ENHRY, CDR2 SYGVKD. The CDR3 is 16 amino acids. After removal of 10 bases from V and 2 bases from J, the junction contained 14 bases not matched to a gene. The DNA for the CDR3 is TGTGCCACCGTGCCTTCCCGGGAGGGCCTCACAGATACGCAGTATTTT. This encodes CATVPSREGLTDTQYF.

This clonotype has a handful of counts. The genes are TRBV5-1 and TRBJ2-7, with D possibly matching TRBD1 (6 bases). Looked up from germline, CDR1 is SGHRS and CDR2 is YFSETQ. Trimming took 4 bases from V and 2 from J, leaving 13 bases between them. The CDR3 is 14 residues long. The CDR3 DNA sequence: TGCGCCAGCAGCCCCGGACAGCCAACCTACGAGCAGTACTTC. Protein: CASSPGQPTYEQYF.

This clonotype was seen ten or more times. The chain has TRBV20-1 and TRBJ2-1; 14 bases are shared with TRBD2. Unmatched junction bases numbered 15, after V lost 6 bases and J lost 2 bases. Per germline, CDR1 DFQATT and CDR2 SNEGSKA (reference sequence). There are 19 residues in the CDR3. The CDR3 is CSATSGTSGSMQTYNEQFF. CDR3 bases: TGCAGTGCCACCTCCGGGACTAGCGGGAGTATGCAGACCTACAATGAGCAGTTCTTC.

Many counts were recorded for this clonotype. The chain links TRBV20-1 to TRBJ2-3; 7 bases fit TRBD2. The CDR3 has 16 residues. CDR1 is DFQATT and CDR2 is SNEGSKA in the germline V gene (reference sequence). V lost 6 bases and J lost 2; bases outside the gene matches: 14. The CDR3 loop reads CSAMGGASGLTDTQYF. For the CDR3, the DNA is TGCAGTGCGATGGGCGGCGCTAGCGGTCTCACAGATACGCAGTATTTT.

The sample holds many counts of this clonotype. The gene calls are TRBV6-5 and TRBJ2-5; a possible D gene is TRBD2 (6 bases). V dropped 2 bases and J dropped 4 bases, with 11 bases sitting between them. The CDR3 contains 14 residues. Per germline, CDR1 MNHEY and CDR2 SVGAGI. In DNA form, the CDR3 reads TGTGCCAGCAGTTACAGGGGAGCGGGAGAGACCCAGTACTTC. Amino acid sequence: CASSYRGAGETQYF.

The rearrangement links TRBV5-1 to TRBJ2-4, with D tentatively TRBD2 (7 bases). CDR3 size: 18 residues. V dropped 4 bases and J dropped 0 bases, with 20 bases sitting between them. The germline CDR1 and CDR2 sequences are SGHRS and YFSETQ. Written as DNA, the CDR3 is TGCGCCAGCAGCGCAGGACAGAGGGGGGGCCTAGCCAAAAACATTCAGTACTTC. Encoded protein: CASSAGQRGGLAKNIQYF.

This clonotype was detected many times. The chain recombines TRBV20-1 with TRBJ2-1, with D unclear. The CDR3 spans 10 residues. Germline loops: CDR1 DFQATT, CDR2 SNEGSKA (reference sequence). Trimming stripped 3 bases from V and 8 bases from J, with 5 bases between. In DNA, the CDR3 is TGCAGTGCTAGGAGCGATGAGCAGTTCTTC. As protein: CSARSDEQFF.

A few counts support this clonotype. The chain couples TRBV20-1 to TRBJ2-7; D is ambiguous. CDR3 size: 12 residues. Trimming took off 3 bases at V and 0 bases at J, with 6 bases between the two ends. Per germline, CDR1 DFQATT and CDR2 SNEGSKA (reference sequence). The CDR3 loop is CSARVSSYEQYF. In DNA form, the CDR3 reads TGCAGTGCTAGGGTGAGCTCCTACGAGCAGTACTTC.